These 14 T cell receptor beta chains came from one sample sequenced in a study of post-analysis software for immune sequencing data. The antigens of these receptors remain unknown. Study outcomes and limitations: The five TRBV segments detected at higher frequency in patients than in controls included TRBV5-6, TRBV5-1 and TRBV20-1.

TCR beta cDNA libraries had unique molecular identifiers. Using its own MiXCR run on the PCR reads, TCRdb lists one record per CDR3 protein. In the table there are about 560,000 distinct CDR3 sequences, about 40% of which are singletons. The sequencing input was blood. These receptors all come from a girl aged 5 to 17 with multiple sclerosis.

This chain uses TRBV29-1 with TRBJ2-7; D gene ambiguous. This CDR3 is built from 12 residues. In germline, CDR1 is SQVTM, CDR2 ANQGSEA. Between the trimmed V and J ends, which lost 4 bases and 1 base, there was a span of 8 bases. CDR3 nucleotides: TGCAGCGTTGGGTCCGGTTCCTACGAGCAGTACTTC. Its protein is CSVGSGSYEQYF.

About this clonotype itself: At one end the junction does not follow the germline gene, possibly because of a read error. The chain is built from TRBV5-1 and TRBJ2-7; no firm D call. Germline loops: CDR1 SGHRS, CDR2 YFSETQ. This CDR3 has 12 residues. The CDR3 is CASSLDGYERYF. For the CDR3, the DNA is TGCGCCAGCAGCTTGGACGGATACGAGCGGTACTTC. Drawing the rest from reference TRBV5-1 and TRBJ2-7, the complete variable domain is KAGVTQTPRYLIKTRGQQVTLSCSPISGHRSVSWYQQTPGQGLQFLFEYFSETQRNKGNFPGRFSGRQFSNSRSEMNVSTLELGDSALYLCASSLDGYERYFGPGTRLTVT.

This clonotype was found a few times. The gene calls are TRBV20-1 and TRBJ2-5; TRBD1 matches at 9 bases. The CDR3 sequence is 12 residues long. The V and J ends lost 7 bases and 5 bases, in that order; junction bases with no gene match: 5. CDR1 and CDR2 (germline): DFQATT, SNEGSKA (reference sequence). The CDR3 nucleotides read TGCAGTGTCCCCGGGACAGGGGAGACCCAGTACTTC. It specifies CSVPGTGETQYF.

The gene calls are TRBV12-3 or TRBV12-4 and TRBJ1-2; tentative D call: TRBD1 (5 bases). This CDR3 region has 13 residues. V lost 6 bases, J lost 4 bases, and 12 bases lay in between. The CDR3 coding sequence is TGTGCCAGCAGCCTCAGGGTCACCTATGGCTACACCTTC. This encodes CASSLRVTYGYTF.

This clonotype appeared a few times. Here the CDR3 reads CASTTSVRYNEQFF. The CDR3 DNA follows: TGTGCCAGCACTACTAGCGTGAGGTACAATGAGCAGTTCTTC. The chain combines TRBV12-3 or TRBV12-4 with TRBJ2-1; 7 bases are a match to TRBD2. With 7 bases clipped from V and 4 bases from J, the junction kept 7 bases outside the gene matches. CDR3 length equals 14 residues.

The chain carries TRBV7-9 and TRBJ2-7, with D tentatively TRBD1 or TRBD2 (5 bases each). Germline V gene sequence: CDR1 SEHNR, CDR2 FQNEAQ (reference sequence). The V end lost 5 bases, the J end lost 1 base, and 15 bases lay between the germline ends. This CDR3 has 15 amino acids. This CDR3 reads CASSPRDPGSYEQYF. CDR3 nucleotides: TGTGCCAGCAGCCCCCGGGACCCCGGTTCCTACGAGCAGTACTTC.

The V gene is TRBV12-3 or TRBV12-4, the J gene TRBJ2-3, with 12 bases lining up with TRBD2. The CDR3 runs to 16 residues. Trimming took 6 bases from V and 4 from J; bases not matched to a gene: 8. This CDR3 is CASRLAGGLTADTQYF. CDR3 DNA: TGTGCCAGCAGACTAGCGGGGGGTCTTACCGCAGATACGCAGTATTTT.

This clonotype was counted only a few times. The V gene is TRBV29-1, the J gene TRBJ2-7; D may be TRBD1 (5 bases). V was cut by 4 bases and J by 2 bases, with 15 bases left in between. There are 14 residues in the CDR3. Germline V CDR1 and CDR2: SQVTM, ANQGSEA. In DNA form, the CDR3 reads TGCAGCGTTGTCGACAGAAGTGGGACCTACGAGCAGTACTTC. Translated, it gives CSVVDRSGTYEQYF.

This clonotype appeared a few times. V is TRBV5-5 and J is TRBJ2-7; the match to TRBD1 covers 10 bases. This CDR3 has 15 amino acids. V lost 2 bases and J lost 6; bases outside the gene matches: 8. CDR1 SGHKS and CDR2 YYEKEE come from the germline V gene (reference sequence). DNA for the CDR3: TGTGCCAGCAGCTTCGCGGGACAGGGGCCCCCCGAGCAGTACTTC. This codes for CASSFAGQGPPEQYF.

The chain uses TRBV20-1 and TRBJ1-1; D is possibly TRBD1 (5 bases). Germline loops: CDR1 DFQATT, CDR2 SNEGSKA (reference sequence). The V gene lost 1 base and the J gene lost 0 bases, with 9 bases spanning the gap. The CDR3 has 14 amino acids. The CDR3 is CSARVGQVNTEAFF. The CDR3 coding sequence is TGCAGTGCTAGAGTGGGGCAGGTGAACACTGAAGCTTTCTTT.

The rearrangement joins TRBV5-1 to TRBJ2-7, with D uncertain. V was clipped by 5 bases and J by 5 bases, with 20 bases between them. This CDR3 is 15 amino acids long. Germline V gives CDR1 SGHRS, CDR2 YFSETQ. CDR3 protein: CASSLSSNFIHEQYF. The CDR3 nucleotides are TGCGCCAGCAGTCTCAGTTCGAATTTTATCCACGAGCAGTACTTC.

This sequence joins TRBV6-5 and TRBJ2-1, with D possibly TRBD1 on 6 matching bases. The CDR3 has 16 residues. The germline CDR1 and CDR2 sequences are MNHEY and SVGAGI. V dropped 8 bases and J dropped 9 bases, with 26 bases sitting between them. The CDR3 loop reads CASGGTGRGNIGEQFF. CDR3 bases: TGTGCCAGCGGGGGCACCGGCAGGGGAAATATCGGTGAGCAGTTCTTC.

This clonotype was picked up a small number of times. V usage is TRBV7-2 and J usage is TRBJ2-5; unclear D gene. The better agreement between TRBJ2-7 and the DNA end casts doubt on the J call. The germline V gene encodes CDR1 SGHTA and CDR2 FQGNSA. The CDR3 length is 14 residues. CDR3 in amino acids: CASSLDVYVDEQYF. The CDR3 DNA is TGTGCCAGCAGCTTAGACGTGTATGTGGACGAGCAGTACTTC.

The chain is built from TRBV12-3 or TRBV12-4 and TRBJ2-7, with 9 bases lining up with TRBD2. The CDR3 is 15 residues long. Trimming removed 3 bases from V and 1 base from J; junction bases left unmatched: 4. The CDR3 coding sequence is TGTGCCAGCAGTTTCGTAGCGGGAGCTTCCTACGAGCAGTACTTC. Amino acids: CASSFVAGASYEQYF.